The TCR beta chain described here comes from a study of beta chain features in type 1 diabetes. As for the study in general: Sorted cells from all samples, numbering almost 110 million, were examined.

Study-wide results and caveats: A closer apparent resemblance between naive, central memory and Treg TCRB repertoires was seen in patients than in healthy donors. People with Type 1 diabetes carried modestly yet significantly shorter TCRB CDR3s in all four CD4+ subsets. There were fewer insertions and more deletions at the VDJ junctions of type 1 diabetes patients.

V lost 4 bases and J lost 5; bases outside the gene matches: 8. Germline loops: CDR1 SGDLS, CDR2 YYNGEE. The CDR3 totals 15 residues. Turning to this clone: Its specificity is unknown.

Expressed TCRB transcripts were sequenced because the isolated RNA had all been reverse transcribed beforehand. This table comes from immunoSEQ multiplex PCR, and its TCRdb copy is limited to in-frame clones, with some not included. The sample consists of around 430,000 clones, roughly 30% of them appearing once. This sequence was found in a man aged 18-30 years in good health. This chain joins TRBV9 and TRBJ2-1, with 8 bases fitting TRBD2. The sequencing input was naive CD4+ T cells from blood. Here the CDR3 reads CASSRLAYFNNEQFF. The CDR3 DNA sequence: TGTGCCAGCAGCAGACTAGCGTACTTTAACAATGAGCAGTTCTTC.